This T cell receptor beta chain was profiled in a study of blood T cell repertoires in COVID-19. Method: immunoSEQ multiplex PCR; TCRdb's copy keeps in-frame clones and lacks some. The data show 110,000 to 150,000 clones, 75% to 90% seen once. The ends were cut back, 0 bases at V and 5 bases at J, with 14 bases in the middle. The CDR3 covers 15 residues. CDR1 is GTSNPN and CDR2 is SVGIG in the germline V gene (reference sequence). The receptor comes from a man between 60 and 75 years old who had recovered from COVID-19. The sequencing sample was made of PBMCs or T cells enriched from blood (not recorded which). The rearrangement joins TRBV30 to TRBJ2-1; possible D gene TRBD2, 6 bases. Written as DNA, the CDR3 is TGTGCCTGGAGTGTAGGGCGGGATTTCGACAATGAGCAGTTCTTC. Translating it yields CAWSVGRDFDNEQFF.